This T cell receptor (beta chain) stems from a study of graft-versus-host responses after intestinal transplantation. Study results and limitations: Recipient marrow contained GvH clones, some of which appeared first in ileum or blood. Some patients had graft-donor T cell macrochimerism, and their allografts showed high graft-versus-host to host-versus-graft clonal ratios.

Sequenced by immunoSEQ multiplex PCR; TCRdb stores in-frame clones only, minus some. Here the sample spans tens of thousands of clones, roughly 90% being singletons. CDR3 size: 15 residues. Germline V gives CDR1 SGHNT, CDR2 YYREEE (reference sequence). Between the trimmed V and J ends, which lost 5 bases and 0 bases, there was a span of 14 bases. On this clone itself: Its specificity is not known.

Each post-transplant bone marrow sample was taken from the posterior iliac crest or from another site. The sequence was obtained from a human patient who received an intestinal transplant, so some T cells may come from the graft donor. This chain uses TRBV5-4 with TRBJ1-1; tentatively, D is TRBD1 (6 bases). The source was bone marrow, collected almost 750 days after intestinal transplantation. The CDR3 DNA follows: TGTGCCAGCAGTCCCGGGACACGGTTGAACACTGAAGCTTTCTTT. Its translation: CASSPGTRLNTEAFF.